This T cell receptor beta chain is from a study of blood T cell repertoires in COVID-19. As for the study in general: The United States, Italy and Spain provided the acute and convalescent COVID-19 samples.

The CDR3 spans 15 residues. The germline V gene has CDR1 SNHLY and CDR2 FYNNEI. V dropped 6 bases and J dropped 5; count of bases not matched to a gene: 3. This clone was detected a few times. Per the study methods: The assay estimated nucleated cells by amplifying reference gene primers. The method was immunoSEQ multiplex PCR; TCRdb's version includes in-frame clones alone and lacks a portion of them. The DNA gave D and trimming, while V, J and clone size come from that table. The sample includes 160,000 or so clones, around 80% of them seen just once. The study recruited people aged 18 to 89 years across about two dozen US areas.

The gene calls are TRBV2 and TRBJ2-2, with 13 bases identical to TRBD2. This TCR was sampled from a man between 35 and 55 years old who had recovered from COVID-19. Sequencing was done on a sample of PBMCs or T cells enriched from blood (not recorded which). This CDR3 reads CASRGLAGWTGELFF. CDR3 nucleotide sequence: TGTGCCAGCAGGGGACTAGCGGGGTGGACCGGGGAGCTGTTTTTT.